Listed here is a single T cell receptor (beta chain). Its antigen is unknown. Within one base of it there is no much larger clone, and no base qualities were kept. The sample belongs to a study of T cell repertoires in cytomegalovirus infection (dated by TCRdb to between 2017 and 2020). Regarding the research as a whole: Because public TCR beta signatures pointed to carriage of CMV infection together with the matching HLA type, the HLA type of each donor mattered for the analysis. What the research found in general, with its limitations: Carriers of CMV infection plus the relevant HLA type were discriminated by the cumulative frequency of public TCR beta family members in the study cohort and in an independent roughly 350-donor cohort. The ex vivo response was dominated by HLA-C-restricted CMV-specific TCR beta clonotypes, which also provided the single most frequent clonotype in two of eight donors.

Sequencing instrument: Illumina HiSeq 1500. The raw public reads went through TCRdb reprocessing: fastp at Q25, MiXCR clone calling, in-frame beta chains kept. Under each unique CDR3 protein, matching rows form one entry showing the most common genes and DNA. This sample has almost 550,000 distinct CDR3 sequences in its table, and 16% of those were observed once. The ten most abundant clones make up roughly a quarter of the sample. The TCR comes from a human donor in good health (CMV status not recorded). Some clones in this sample may be carry-over from other donors' samples. Specimen: CD8+ T cells from PBMCs.

DNA sequence: TGTGCCAGCATTGTTTCGGGACAGGGAAACACCATATATTTT. Translated, this is CASIVSGQGNTIYF. The rearrangement joined TRBV2 to TRBJ1-3; TRBD1 lines up with 7 middle nucleotides. Including cysteine and phenylalanine, the CDR3 has 14 amino acids. Kept here is only the CDR3 DNA, which spans 42 bases and is read in frame from base 1. V ends up 7 bases short and J 4 bases short, with an unmatched junction base count of 7. Based on the germline V gene, the CDR1 and CDR2 sequences are SNHLY and FYNNEI.